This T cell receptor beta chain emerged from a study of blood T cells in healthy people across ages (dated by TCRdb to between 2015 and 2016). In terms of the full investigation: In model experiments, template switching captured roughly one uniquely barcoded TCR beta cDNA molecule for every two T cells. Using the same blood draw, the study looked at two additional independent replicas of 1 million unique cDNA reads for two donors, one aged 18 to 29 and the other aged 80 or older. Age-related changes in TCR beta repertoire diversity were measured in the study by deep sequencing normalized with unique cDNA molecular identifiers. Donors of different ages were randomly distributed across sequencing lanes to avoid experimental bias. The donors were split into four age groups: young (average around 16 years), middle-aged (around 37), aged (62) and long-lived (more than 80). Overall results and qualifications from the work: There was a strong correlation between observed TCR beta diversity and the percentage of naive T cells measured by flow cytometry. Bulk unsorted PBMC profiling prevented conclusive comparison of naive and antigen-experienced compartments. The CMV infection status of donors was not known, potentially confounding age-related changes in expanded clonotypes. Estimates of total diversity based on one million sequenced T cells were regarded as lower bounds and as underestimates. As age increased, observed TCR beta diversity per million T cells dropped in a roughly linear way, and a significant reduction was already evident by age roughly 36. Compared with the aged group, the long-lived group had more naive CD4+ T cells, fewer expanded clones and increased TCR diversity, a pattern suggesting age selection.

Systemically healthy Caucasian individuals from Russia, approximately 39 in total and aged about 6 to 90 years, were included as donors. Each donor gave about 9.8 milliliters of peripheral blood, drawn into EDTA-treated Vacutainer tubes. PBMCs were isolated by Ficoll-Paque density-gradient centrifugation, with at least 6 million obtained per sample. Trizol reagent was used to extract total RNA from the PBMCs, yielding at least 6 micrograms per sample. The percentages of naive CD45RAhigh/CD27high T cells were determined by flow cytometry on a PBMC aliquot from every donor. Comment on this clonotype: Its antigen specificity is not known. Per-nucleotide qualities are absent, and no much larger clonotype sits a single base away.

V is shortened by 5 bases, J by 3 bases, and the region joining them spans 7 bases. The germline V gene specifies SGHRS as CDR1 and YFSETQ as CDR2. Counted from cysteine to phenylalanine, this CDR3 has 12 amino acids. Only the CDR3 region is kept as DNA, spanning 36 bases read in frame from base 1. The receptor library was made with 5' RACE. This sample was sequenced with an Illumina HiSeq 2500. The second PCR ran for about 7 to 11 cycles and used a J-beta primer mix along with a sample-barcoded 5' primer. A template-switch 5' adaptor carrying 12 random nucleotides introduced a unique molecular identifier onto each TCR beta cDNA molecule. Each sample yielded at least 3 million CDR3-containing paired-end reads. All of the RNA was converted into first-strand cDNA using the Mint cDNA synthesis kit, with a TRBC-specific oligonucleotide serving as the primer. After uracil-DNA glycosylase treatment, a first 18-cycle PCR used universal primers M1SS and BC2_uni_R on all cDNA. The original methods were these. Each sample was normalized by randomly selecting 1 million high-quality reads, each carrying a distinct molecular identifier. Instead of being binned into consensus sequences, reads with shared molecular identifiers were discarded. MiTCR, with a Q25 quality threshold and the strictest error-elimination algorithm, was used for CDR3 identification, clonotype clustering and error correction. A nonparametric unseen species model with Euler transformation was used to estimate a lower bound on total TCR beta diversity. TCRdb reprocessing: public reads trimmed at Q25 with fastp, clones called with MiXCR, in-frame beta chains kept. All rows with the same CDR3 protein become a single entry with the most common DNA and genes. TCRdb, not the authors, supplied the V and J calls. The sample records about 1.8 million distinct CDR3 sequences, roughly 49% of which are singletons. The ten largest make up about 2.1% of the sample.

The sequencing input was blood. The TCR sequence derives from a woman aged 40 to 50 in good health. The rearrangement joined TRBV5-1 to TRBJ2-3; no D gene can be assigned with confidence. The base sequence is TGCGCCAGCAGGCCCGATACAGATACGCAGTATTTT. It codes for CASRPDTDTQYF.